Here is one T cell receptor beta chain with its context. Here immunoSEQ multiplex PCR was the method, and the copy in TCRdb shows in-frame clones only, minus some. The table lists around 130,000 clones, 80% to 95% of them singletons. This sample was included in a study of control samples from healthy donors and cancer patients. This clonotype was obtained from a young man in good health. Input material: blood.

In DNA form, the CDR3 reads TGTGCCAGCAGTATTAGCGGGACCATCGGGGAGCTGTTTTTT. Residues: CASSISGTIGELFF. The chain joins TRBV27 to TRBJ2-2, with 8 bases matching TRBD2. V dropped 5 bases and J dropped 7; count of bases not matched to a gene: 6. The CDR3 runs to 14 residues. The germline CDR1 and CDR2 sequences are MNHEY and SMNVEV (reference sequence).